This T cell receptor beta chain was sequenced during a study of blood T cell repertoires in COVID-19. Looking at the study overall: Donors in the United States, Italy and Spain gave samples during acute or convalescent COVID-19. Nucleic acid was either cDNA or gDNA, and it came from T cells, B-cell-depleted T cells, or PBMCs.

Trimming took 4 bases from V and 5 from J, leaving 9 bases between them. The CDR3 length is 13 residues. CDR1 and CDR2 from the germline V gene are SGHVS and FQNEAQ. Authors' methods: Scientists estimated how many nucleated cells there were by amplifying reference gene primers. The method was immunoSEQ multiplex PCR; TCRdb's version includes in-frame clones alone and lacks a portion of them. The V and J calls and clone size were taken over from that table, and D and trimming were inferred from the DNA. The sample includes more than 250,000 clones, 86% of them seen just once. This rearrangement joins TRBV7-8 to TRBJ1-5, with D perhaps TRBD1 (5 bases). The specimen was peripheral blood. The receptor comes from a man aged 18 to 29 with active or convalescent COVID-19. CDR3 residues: CASSSGRDQPQHF. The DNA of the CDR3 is TGTGCCAGCAGCTCAGGGAGGGATCAGCCCCAGCATTTT.